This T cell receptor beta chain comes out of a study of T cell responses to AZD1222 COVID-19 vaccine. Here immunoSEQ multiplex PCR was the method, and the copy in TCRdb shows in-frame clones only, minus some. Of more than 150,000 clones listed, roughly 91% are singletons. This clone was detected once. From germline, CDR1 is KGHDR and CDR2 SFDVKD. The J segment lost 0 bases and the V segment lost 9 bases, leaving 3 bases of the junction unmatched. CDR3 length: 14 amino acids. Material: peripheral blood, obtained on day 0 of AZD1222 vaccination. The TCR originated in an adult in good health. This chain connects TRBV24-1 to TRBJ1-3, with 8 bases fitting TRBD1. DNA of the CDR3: TGTGCCACCGGACAGGGAAGCTCTGGAAACACCATATATTTT. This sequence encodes CATGQGSSGNTIYF.